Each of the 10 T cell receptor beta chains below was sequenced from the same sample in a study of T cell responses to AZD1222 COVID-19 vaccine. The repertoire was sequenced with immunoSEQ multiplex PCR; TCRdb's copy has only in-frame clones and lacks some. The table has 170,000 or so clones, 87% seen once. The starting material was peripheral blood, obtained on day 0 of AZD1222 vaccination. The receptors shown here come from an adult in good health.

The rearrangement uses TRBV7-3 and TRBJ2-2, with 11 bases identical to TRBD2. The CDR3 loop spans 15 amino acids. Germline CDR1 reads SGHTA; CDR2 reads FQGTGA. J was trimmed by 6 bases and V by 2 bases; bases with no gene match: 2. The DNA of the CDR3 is TGTGCCAGCAGCTTAGTACTAGCGGGAGCCGGGGAGCTGTTTTTT. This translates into CASSLVLAGAGELFF.

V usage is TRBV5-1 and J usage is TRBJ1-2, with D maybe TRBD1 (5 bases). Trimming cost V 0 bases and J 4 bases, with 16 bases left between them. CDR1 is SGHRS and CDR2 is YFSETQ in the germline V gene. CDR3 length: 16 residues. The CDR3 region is CASSLVLGGIGYGYTF. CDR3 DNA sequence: TGCGCCAGCAGCTTGGTCCTCGGGGGAATAGGCTATGGCTACACCTTC.

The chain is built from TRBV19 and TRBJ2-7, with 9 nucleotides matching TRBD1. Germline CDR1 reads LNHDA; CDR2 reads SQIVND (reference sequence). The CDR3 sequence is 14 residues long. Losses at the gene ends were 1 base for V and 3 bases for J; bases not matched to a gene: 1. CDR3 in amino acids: CASSIGTGVYEQYF. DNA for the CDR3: TGTGCCAGTAGTATAGGGACAGGGGTCTACGAGCAGTACTTC.

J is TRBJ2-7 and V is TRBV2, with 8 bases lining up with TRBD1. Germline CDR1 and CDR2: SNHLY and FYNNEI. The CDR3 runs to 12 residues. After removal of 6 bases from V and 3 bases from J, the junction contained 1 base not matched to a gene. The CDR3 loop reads CASRDRDYEQYF. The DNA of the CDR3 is TGTGCCAGCAGGGACAGGGACTACGAGCAGTACTTC.

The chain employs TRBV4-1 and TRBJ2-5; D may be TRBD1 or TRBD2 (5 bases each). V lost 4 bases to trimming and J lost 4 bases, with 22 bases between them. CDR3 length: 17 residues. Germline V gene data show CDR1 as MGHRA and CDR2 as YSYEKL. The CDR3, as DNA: TGCGCCAGCAGCCCGGGGTTCGGGGAAGCCCAGGGAGAGACCCAGTACTTC. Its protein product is CASSPGFGEAQGETQYF.

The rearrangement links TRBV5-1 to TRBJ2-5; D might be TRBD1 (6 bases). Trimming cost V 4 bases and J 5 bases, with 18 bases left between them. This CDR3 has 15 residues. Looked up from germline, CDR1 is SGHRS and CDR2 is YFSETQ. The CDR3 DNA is TGCGCCAGCAGCCAGGGGACCATCAACTGGGAGACCCAGTACTTC. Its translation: CASSQGTINWETQYF.

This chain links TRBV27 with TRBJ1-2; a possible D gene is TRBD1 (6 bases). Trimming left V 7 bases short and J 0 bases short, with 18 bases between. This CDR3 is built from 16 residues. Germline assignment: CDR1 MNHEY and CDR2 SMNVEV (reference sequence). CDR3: CASTSKGTKTNYGYTF. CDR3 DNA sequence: TGTGCCAGCACCTCCAAAGGGACAAAGACTAACTATGGCTACACCTTC.

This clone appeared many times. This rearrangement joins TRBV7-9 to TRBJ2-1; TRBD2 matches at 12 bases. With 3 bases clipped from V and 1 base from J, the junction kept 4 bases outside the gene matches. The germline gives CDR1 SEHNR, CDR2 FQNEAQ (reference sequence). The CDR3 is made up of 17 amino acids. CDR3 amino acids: CASSFPGLAGSYNEQFF. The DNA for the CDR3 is TGTGCCAGCAGCTTCCCTGGACTAGCGGGATCCTACAATGAGCAGTTCTTC.

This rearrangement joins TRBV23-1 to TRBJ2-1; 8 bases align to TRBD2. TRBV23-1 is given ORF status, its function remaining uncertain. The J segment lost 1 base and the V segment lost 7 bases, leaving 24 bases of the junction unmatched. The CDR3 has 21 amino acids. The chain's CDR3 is CASTLGMTGGFPPSSYNEQFF. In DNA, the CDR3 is TGCGCCAGCACGCTGGGCATGACGGGAGGGTTTCCACCATCTTCCTACAATGAGCAGTTCTTC.

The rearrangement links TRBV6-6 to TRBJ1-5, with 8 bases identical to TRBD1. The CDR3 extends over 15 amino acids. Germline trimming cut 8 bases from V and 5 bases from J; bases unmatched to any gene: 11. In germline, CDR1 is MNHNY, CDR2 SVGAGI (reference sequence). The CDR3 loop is CASGSSGQGYQPQHF. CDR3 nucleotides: TGTGCCAGCGGATCGTCCGGACAGGGCTATCAGCCCCAGCATTTT.